This TCR beta chain was sequenced during a study of blood T cells in healthy people across ages. As concerns this clonotype: Antigen unknown.

Trimming cost V 5 bases and J 7 bases, with 19 bases left between them. CDR1 is SGHRS, CDR2 YFSETQ, per germline. There are 15 residues in the CDR3. Findings of the study overall: Naive CD4+ cells and diversity were both higher in long-lived donors than in aged donors. The unsorted PBMCs prevented any conclusive comparison of naive versus antigen-experienced cells.

Primers used in a second PCR of about 6 to 11 cycles were a sample-barcoded 5' primer and a J-beta primer mix. Each CDR3 protein is one row after TCRdb ran MiXCR on the 5' RACE reads. Counted here are approximately 1.5 million distinct CDR3 sequences, approximately 32% occurring once; the ten biggest clones make up about 10%. The receptor's source is a woman aged 25 to 45 in good health. The gene calls are TRBV5-1 and TRBJ2-1; D remains unclear. Sequenced sample: blood. The CDR3 DNA reads TGCGCCAGCAGTTCAGGAAGTACCACTGGAAATGAGCAGTTCTTC. Protein sequence: CASSSGSTTGNEQFF.